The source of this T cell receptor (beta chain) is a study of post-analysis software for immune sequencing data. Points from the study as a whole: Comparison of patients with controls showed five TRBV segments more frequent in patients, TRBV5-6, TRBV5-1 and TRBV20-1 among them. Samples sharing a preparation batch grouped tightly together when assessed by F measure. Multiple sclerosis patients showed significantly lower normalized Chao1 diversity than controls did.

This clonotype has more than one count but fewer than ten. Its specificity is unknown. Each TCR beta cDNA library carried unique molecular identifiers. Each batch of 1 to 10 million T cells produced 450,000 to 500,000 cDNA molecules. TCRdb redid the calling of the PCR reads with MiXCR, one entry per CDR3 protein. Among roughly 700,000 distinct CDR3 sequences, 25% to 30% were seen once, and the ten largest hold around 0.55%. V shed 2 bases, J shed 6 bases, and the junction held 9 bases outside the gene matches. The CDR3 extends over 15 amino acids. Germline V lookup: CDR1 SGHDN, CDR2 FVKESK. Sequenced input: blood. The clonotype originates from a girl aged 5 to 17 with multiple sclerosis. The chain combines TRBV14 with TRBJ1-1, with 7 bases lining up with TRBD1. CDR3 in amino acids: CASSQYKTGAAEAFF. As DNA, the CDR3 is TGTGCCAGCAGCCAATATAAAACAGGGGCGGCTGAAGCTTTCTTT.